This T cell receptor (beta chain) appears in the sequencing data of a study of response to subunit inactivated influenza vaccine. Germline V gene sequence: CDR1 SGHKS, CDR2 YYEKEE (reference sequence). CDR3 length: 15 amino acids. MiXCR, run by TCRdb on the RT-PCR reads, gives a single entry per CDR3 protein. The sample includes 600,000 to 700,000 distinct CDR3 sequences, 14% of them seen just once. Points from the study as a whole: Authors suggested each seasonal influenza vaccination recruits few new T cells.

About this clonotype: The antigen is undetermined. The junction departs from germline at one end; a sequencing error may be responsible.

The material sequenced was PBMCs from blood, taken less than 15 days before vaccination. The receptor was isolated from a man in his forties or fifties who received an inactivated influenza vaccine. J is TRBJ2-7 and V is TRBV5-5; TRBD1 matches at 7 bases. CDR3 region: CASSRERGPYNEQNF. For the CDR3, the DNA is TGTGCCAGCAGCAGGGAGAGGGGGCCATACAACGAGCAGAACTTC.